The subject of this entry is one T cell receptor beta chain. Its antigen is unknown. Primers: 60 Vbeta forward and 13 Jbeta reverse. TCRdb's copy holds only in-frame clones and misses some; the assay was immunoSEQ multiplex PCR. The top ten hold under 2.5% of the sample, which has some 100,000 clones, approximately 88% seen once. The source of the sample is a study of cytomegalovirus exposure and HLA in healthy donors. Whole-study results and caveats: Cytomegalovirus association was listed for approximately 150 TCR beta chains. Accurate HLA-A and HLA-B prediction from TCR beta sequences was reported for most subjects.

Germline V gene sequence: CDR1 SQVTM, CDR2 ANQGSEA. The CDR3 extends over 13 amino acids. V gave up 3 bases and J gave up 4 bases; unmatched junction bases: 5. The sequenced sample consisted of PBMCs. This receptor was taken from a man aged 18-30 years in good health and CMV-seronegative. The chain is built from TRBV29-1 and TRBJ2-5; 7 positions agree with TRBD2. CDR3 residues: CSVDPPGGETQYF. The CDR3 DNA sequence: TGCAGCGTTGATCCCCCGGGAGGAGAGACCCAGTACTTC. The variable domain in full, with the rest retrieved from reference TRBV29-1 and TRBJ2-5, is SAVISQKPSRDICQRGTSLTIQCQVDSQVTMMFWYRQQPGQSLTLIATANQGSEATYESGFVIDKFPISRPNLTFSTLTVSNMSPEDSSIYLCSVDPPGGETQYFGPGTRLLVL.